This T cell receptor beta chain was identified during a study of blood T cells in healthy people across ages. This clonotype has just a few counts. Primed by a sample-barcoded 5' primer and a J-beta primer mix, a second PCR proceeded for 7 to 11 cycles. A template-switch adaptor containing 12 random nucleotides labeled each cDNA molecule. TCRdb reanalysed the 5' RACE reads using MiXCR and keeps one entry per CDR3 protein. In the table there are 700,000 to 900,000 distinct CDR3 sequences, 50% to 65% of which are singletons. Every donor gave ten milliliters of peripheral blood. This TCR came from a man aged 80 or over in good health. Sample: blood.

The CDR3 sequence: CASSRPTTDTQYF. The CDR3 DNA follows: TGTGCCAGCAGCCGTCCCACCACAGATACGCAGTATTTT. V is TRBV3-1 and J is TRBJ2-3; no definite D call. CDR3 size: 13 residues. Germline V gene sequence: CDR1 LGHDT, CDR2 YNNKEL (reference sequence). V lost 4 bases and J 2 bases, leaving 7 bases between the germline ends.